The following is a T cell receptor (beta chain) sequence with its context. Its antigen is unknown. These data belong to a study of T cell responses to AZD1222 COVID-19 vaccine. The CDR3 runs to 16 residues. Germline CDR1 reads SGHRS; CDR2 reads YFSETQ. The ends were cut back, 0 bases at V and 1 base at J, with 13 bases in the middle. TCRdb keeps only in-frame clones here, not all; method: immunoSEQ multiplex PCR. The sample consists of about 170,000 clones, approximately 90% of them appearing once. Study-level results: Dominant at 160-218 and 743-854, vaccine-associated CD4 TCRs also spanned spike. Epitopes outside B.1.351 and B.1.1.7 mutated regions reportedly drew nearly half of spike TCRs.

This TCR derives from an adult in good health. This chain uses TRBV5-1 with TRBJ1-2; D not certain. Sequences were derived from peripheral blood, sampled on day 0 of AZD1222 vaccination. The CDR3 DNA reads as TGCGCCAGCAGCTTGGCCCGTGGAGGGATTAACTATGGCTACACCTTC. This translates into CASSLARGGINYGYTF.